The clone carrying this T cell receptor (beta chain) appeared a few times. The V gene's germline CDR1 is MNHEY and CDR2 SVGAGI. V was clipped by 6 bases and J by 1 base; unmatched bases: 6. The CDR3 spans 15 residues. In the source study's methods: Scientists estimated how many nucleated cells there were by amplifying reference gene primers. Sequencing was performed with immunoSEQ multiplex PCR; in TCRdb, only in-frame clones are kept and a portion is missing. V, J and clone size are taken as reported in that table, and D and trimming were inferred from the DNA itself. The data show 67,000 or so clones, approximately 77% seen once. The data originate from a study of blood T cell repertoires in COVID-19.

The chain carries TRBV6-5 and TRBJ1-2; the match to TRBD1 covers 9 bases. Sequencing input: peripheral blood. The TCR was taken from a woman in her sixties or seventies with acute or convalescent COVID-19. For the CDR3, the DNA is TGTGCCAGCAGAGCGACAGGGGGTGATAACTATGGCTACACCTTC. This encodes CASRATGGDNYGYTF.